The text below deals with one T cell receptor (beta chain). Its antigen is not known. The data were obtained in a study of beta chain features in type 1 diabetes. Overall study context: No age, gender or cell yield differences were seen between patients and healthy donors.

Looked up from germline, CDR1 is MDHEN and CDR2 is SYDVKM. This CDR3 comprises 12 residues. V lost 2 bases and J lost 3, with 2 bases in between. As every portion of the isolated RNA was reverse transcribed, the sequencing read expressed TCRB transcripts. Sequencing was performed with immunoSEQ multiplex PCR; in TCRdb, only in-frame clones are kept and a portion is missing. The repertoire holds some 700,000 clones, with roughly 12% as singletons. Study-wide findings and caveats: Researchers report that Type 1 diabetes patients had moderately but significantly shorter TCRB CDR3s across all four CD4+ subsets.

The clonotype originates from a man aged 18 to 30 with type 1 diabetes. This chain uses TRBV28 with TRBJ2-1; D not resolved. Sequenced input: naive CD4+ T cells from blood. The CDR3 is CASSLGYNEQFF. CDR3 coding DNA: TGTGCCAGCAGTTTAGGCTACAATGAGCAGTTCTTC.